The clone carrying this T cell receptor (beta chain) turned up a few times. Sample time point: patch test 3, about 24 weeks after DPC sensitization. Treatment indicated: therapeutic diphenylcyclopropenone sensitization with weekly scalp DPC. This sample was included in a study of human T cells and chemical hapten exposure. Across the study: The sensitizer, 2% DPC, was used on around 2 cm by around 2 cm of upper inner arm skin.

The CDR3 loop spans 15 amino acids. V shed 7 bases and J 4 bases; nucleotides not matched to a gene: 4. Per the germline V gene, CDR1 is SNHLY and CDR2 is FYNNEI. The study's library attached unique molecular identifiers to single cDNA molecules. Each CDR3 protein gets one entry after TCRdb re-called the RACE reads with MiXCR. This table has 210,000 or so distinct CDR3 sequences, around 25% appearing once. The sequence was obtained from a middle-aged woman with alopecia areata. Some clones in this sample may be carry-over from other donors' samples. The genes are TRBV2 and TRBJ2-2, with 12 nucleotides matching TRBD2. The source material was whole blood, sampled in connection with sensitization to the hapten diphenylcyclopropenone (DPC). The CDR3 DNA follows: TGTGCCAGCACCGGACTAGCGGGACGCACCGGGGAGCTGTTTTTT. It codes for CASTGLAGRTGELFF.